A single sample is the source of the 3 T cell receptor beta chains below, sequenced in a study of T-cell memory formation after mild COVID-19. In TCRdb, the 5' RACE reads were re-called with MiXCR into one record per CDR3 protein. The sample carries about half a million distinct CDR3 sequences, over 15% recorded once. Material for sequencing was PBMCs or a T cell subset sorted from them (not recorded which). These TCRs come from an adult woman who had mild COVID-19 (a few samples of this study predate the infection). Cell type and time point are not known.

This clonotype was detected a few times. The V and J genes are TRBV3-1 and TRBJ2-5; D possibly corresponds to TRBD2 (7 bases). V lost 3 bases, J lost 5 bases, and 22 bases lay in between. The CDR3 extends over 17 amino acids. In germline, CDR1 is LGHDT, CDR2 YNNKEL (reference sequence). CDR3 sequence: CASSQSGKIGGMETQYF. The CDR3 DNA reads TGTGCCAGCAGCCAGAGCGGGAAAATAGGGGGAATGGAGACCCAGTACTTC.

The chain couples TRBV5-1 to TRBJ1-2, with D uncertain. Germline CDR1 and CDR2: SGHRS and YFSETQ. The CDR3 extends over 15 amino acids. The V gene lost 0 bases and the J gene lost 3 bases, with 12 bases spanning the gap. CDR3 residues: CASSLASDGYYGYTF. In nucleotides, the CDR3 is TGCGCCAGCAGCTTGGCGTCAGACGGATACTATGGCTACACCTTC.

This clonotype was counted between two and nine times. The genes are TRBV4-1 and TRBJ2-7; D may correspond to TRBD1 or TRBD2 (5 bases each). Deletions cut 0 bases from V and 3 bases from J, with 9 bases between. The germline CDR1 and CDR2 sequences are MGHRA and YSYEKL. The CDR3 is 14 residues long. Written as DNA, the CDR3 is TGCGCCAGCAGCCAAGATTGGGACCGCTACGAGCAGTACTTC. Its translation: CASSQDWDRYEQYF.